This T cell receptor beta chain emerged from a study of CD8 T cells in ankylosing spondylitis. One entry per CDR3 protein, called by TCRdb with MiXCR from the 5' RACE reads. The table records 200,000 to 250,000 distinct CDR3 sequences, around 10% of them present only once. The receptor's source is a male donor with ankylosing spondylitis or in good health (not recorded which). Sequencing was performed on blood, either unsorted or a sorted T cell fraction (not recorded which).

CDR3 DNA sequence: TGTGCCAGCAGTCGACGGACTAATGAAAAACTGTTTTTT. Its translation is CASSRRTNEKLFF. The rearrangement uses TRBV9 and TRBJ1-4; D not resolved. CDR1 SGDLS and CDR2 YYNGEE come from the germline V gene. This CDR3 region has 13 residues. Trimming took off 5 bases at V and 2 bases at J, with 7 bases between the two ends.